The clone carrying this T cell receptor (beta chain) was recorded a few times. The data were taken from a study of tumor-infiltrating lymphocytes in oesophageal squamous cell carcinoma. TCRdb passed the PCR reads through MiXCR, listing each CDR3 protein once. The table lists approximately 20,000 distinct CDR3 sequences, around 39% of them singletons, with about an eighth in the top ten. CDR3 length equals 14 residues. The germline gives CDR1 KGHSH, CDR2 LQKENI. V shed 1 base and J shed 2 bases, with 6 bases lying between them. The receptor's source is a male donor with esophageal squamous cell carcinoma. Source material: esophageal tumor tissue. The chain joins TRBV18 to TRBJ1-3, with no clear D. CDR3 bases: TGTGCCAGCTCACCACAGGGAACTGGAAACACCATATATTTT. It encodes CASSPQGTGNTIYF. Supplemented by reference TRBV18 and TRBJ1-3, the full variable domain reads NAGVMQNPRHLVRRRGQEARLRCSPMKGHSHVYWYRQLPEEGLKFMVYLQKENIIDESGMPKERFSAEFPKEGPSILRIQQVVRGDSAAYFCASSPQGTGNTIYFGEGSWLTVV.